The 15 T cell receptor beta chains presented below share a single source sample, sequenced in a study of human T cells and chemical hapten exposure listed by TCRdb under 2021. The library was obtained by RACE. Sequencing instrument: NextSeq 500. The public reads were reanalyzed by TCRdb: fastp trimming at Q25, MiXCR alignment, in-frame beta chains only. Each CDR3 protein appears once, grouped with its most common genes and DNA. Here the sample has tens of thousands of distinct CDR3 sequences; roughly 8.8% occur a single time. Around 4% of the sample is in the top ten clones. The sample's time point label, in plain terms: pre-sensitization, week 0. In light of the paper, this sample's treatment or condition label describes: therapeutic diphenylcyclopropenone sensitization with weekly scalp DPC. The input for sequencing was whole blood, taken in connection with sensitization to the hapten diphenylcyclopropenone (DPC). The source of these receptors is a woman aged 40 to 50 with alopecia areata. Some clones in this sample may be carry-over from other donors' samples.

This clonotype was observed many times. This rearrangement joins TRBV5-4 to TRBJ1-2, with D uncertain. CDR3 length equals 14 residues. Trimming pared 4 bases from V and 2 bases from J, leaving 12 bases between. The germline gives CDR1 SGHNT, CDR2 YYREEE (reference sequence). The CDR3 here is CASSDFEVNYGYTF. The CDR3 DNA reads as TGTGCCAGCAGCGATTTCGAGGTCAACTATGGCTACACCTTC. The whole variable domain, filled in from reference TRBV5-4 and TRBJ1-2, reads ETGVTQSPTHLIKTRGQQVTLRCSSQSGHNTVSWYQQALGQGPQFIFQYYREEENGRGNFPPRFSGLQFPNYSSELNVNALELDDSALYLCASSDFEVNYGYTFGSGTRLTVV.

This clonotype was observed a few times. The chain has TRBV20-1 and TRBJ1-2; possibly TRBD1 for D (5 bases). Per germline, CDR1 DFQATT and CDR2 SNEGSKA (reference sequence). The CDR3 has 14 residues. V lost 1 base to trimming and J lost 1 base, with 10 bases between them. DNA of the CDR3: TGCAGTGCTAGAGTGGGCGGGGGTAACTATGGCTACACCTTC. It yields the protein CSARVGGGNYGYTF.

This clonotype was picked up many times. This rearrangement joins TRBV19 to TRBJ2-3, with TRBD2 as a possible D gene (5 bases). CDR3 length equals 13 residues. Trimming shortened V by 7 bases and J by 6 bases, and 14 bases separated the two germline ends. Germline CDR1 and CDR2: LNHDA and SQIVND (reference sequence). The DNA for the CDR3 is TGTGCCAGTACCCGGATAGGCGGGGATACGCAGTATTTT. Residues: CASTRIGGDTQYF.

V gene TRBV7-9 combines with J gene TRBJ1-2; D not resolved. Trimming took 3 bases from V and 6 from J, leaving 14 bases between them. Germline lookup yields CDR1 SEHNR and CDR2 FQNEAQ (reference sequence). This CDR3 has 14 residues. The CDR3 protein is CASSLETLRDGYTF. CDR3 sequence (DNA): TGTGCCAGCAGCTTGGAGACACTCCGCGATGGCTACACCTTC.

This clonotype has only a few counts. This chain uses TRBV4-1 with TRBJ2-1; a possible D gene is TRBD2 (6 bases). The CDR3 is 15 residues long. Trimming took off 5 bases at V and 4 bases at J, with 15 bases between the two ends. The V gene's germline CDR1 is MGHRA and CDR2 YSYEKL. The CDR3 here is CASSVGGGTYNEQFF. The CDR3 DNA is TGCGCCAGCAGCGTCGGAGGAGGGACTTACAATGAGCAGTTCTTC.

This clonotype was recorded many times. J is TRBJ2-1 and V is TRBV3-1; 8 nucleotides match TRBD2. The CDR3 consists of 16 residues. J lost 7 bases, V lost 0 bases, and 8 bases had no gene match. Germline CDR1 and CDR2: LGHDT and YNNKEL (reference sequence). CDR3 region: CASSQDESGGWNEQFF. CDR3 nucleotide sequence: TGTGCCAGCAGCCAAGATGAGAGCGGGGGTTGGAATGAGCAGTTCTTC.

This clonotype occurred many times. The genes are TRBV11-2 and TRBJ2-3, with 7 positions matching TRBD2. The CDR3 runs to 13 residues. Germline CDR1 reads SGHAT; CDR2 reads FQNNGV. V trimming: 6 bases; J trimming: 4 bases; junction bases outside the gene matches: 4. The CDR3 loop reads CASRTSGADTQYF. CDR3 nucleotide sequence: TGTGCCAGCAGAACAAGCGGGGCAGATACGCAGTATTTT.

This chain connects TRBV6-4 to TRBJ2-1; 7 bases fit TRBD1. This CDR3 has 13 residues. Germline loops: CDR1 MRHNA, CDR2 SNTAGT. With 6 bases clipped from V and 8 bases from J, the junction kept 7 bases outside the gene matches. CDR3 coding DNA: TGTGCCAGCAGCCCGACAGGGTTAGATGAGCAGTTCTTC. Translated, it gives CASSPTGLDEQFF.

This clonotype was detected many times. This sequence joins TRBV5-6 and TRBJ2-6; D remains unclear. Trimming removed 5 bases at V and 0 bases at J, with 6 bases between. The germline gives CDR1 SGHDT, CDR2 YYEEEE. The CDR3 totals 14 residues. In nucleotides, the CDR3 is TGTGCCAGCAGTTGGGTCTCTGGGGCCAACGTCCTGACTTTC. Translated, it gives CASSWVSGANVLTF.

At least ten counts were recorded for this clonotype. The chain carries TRBV12-3 or TRBV12-4 and TRBJ1-4, with TRBD1 identical over 10 bases. The CDR3 loop spans 17 amino acids. V lost 8 bases to trimming and J lost 6 bases; unmatched junction nucleotides: 15. The CDR3 protein is CASLRRTGGRGDEKLFF. CDR3 DNA: TGTGCCAGCCTTCGGCGGACAGGGGGTAGAGGAGATGAAAAACTGTTTTTT.

There are many counts of this clonotype. The chain couples TRBV12-3 or TRBV12-4 to TRBJ1-6; D gene uncertain. This CDR3 comprises 16 residues. V was shortened by 5 bases and J by 0 bases, with 11 bases between the two germline ends. CDR3 DNA sequence: TGTGCCAGCAGTCCGGGCCCTAGCTCCTATAATTCACCCCTCCACTTT. Translating gives CASSPGPSSYNSPLHF.

At least ten counts were recorded for this clonotype. The chain couples TRBV7-2 to TRBJ2-2; D tentatively reads TRBD1 or TRBD2 (5 bases each). Trimming shortened V by 1 base and J by 0 bases, and 9 bases separated the two germline ends. Germline lookup yields CDR1 SGHTA and CDR2 FQGNSA. This CDR3 contains 16 residues. CDR3 bases: TGTGCCAGCAGCTTAGGTGGGACCGCGAACACCGGGGAGCTGTTTTTT. Translating it yields CASSLGGTANTGELFF.

A few counts support this clonotype. This chain connects TRBV10-3 to TRBJ2-7, with D possibly being TRBD1 or TRBD2 (5 bases each). Germline CDR1 and CDR2: ENHRY and SYGVKD. The CDR3 spans 12 residues. V shed 0 bases and J shed 6 bases, with 6 bases lying between them. CDR3 region: CAISESRGEQYF. In nucleotides, the CDR3 is TGTGCCATCAGTGAGTCGAGGGGCGAGCAGTACTTC.

The chain recombines TRBV12-3 or TRBV12-4 with TRBJ1-5, with D possibly TRBD1 on 5 matching bases. There are 14 residues in the CDR3. V gave up 7 bases and J gave up 5 bases, with 15 bases separating them. The CDR3 spells CASTSDSYDQPQHF. The CDR3 DNA reads TGTGCCAGCACCTCTGACAGCTACGATCAGCCCCAGCATTTT.

The V and J genes are TRBV15 and TRBJ2-3; D could derive from TRBD1 or TRBD2 (5 bases each). V shed 1 base and J shed 4 bases, with 9 bases lying between them. The CDR3 runs 14 residues. The germline V gene encodes CDR1 LNHNV and CDR2 YYDKDF (reference sequence). CDR3: CATSRGRDPDTQYF. For the CDR3, the DNA is TGTGCCACCAGCAGAGGACGGGACCCAGATACGCAGTATTTT.